This T cell receptor beta chain was captured by sequencing in a study of blood T cell repertoires in COVID-19. Overall study context: The study drew acute and convalescent COVID-19 samples from the United States, Italy and Spain.

This clone was observed a handful of times. The repertoire was sequenced with immunoSEQ multiplex PCR; TCRdb's copy has only in-frame clones and lacks some. The sample has roughly 67,000 clones; about 94% are singletons. V dropped 1 base and J dropped 5 bases, with 6 bases sitting between them. Germline V gives CDR1 SGHVS, CDR2 FQNEAQ. The CDR3 totals 13 residues. The TCR originated in a man between 65 and 85 years old with active COVID-19. This chain uses TRBV7-8 with TRBJ1-5; D is undetermined. The specimen was peripheral blood. CDR3 region: CASSLGGDQPQHF. CDR3 nucleotide sequence: TGTGCCAGCAGCTTAGGAGGTGATCAGCCCCAGCATTTT.